The 26 T cell receptor beta chains presented below share a single source sample, sequenced in a study of CD8 T cells in Susac syndrome. RNA, at about 0.45 to 1 ug, was reverse transcribed with random hexamers. TCRdb analysed the immunoSEQ multiplex PCR reads with MiXCR anew, one entry per CDR3 protein. The sample has 150,000 to 200,000 distinct CDR3 sequences; roughly 95% are singletons. The sequencing sample was made of CD4+ T cells from PBMCs. The source is a human donor with multiple sclerosis.

The rearrangement joins TRBV29-1 to TRBJ2-3; 7 bases line up with TRBD1. There are 14 residues in the CDR3. With V trimmed by 7 bases and J by 0 bases, 7 bases remained unmatched. Germline loops: CDR1 SQVTM, CDR2 ANQGSEA. CDR3 coding DNA: TGCAGCGCCCTCCGGGACAGTAGCACAGATACGCAGTATTTT. Its translation: CSALRDSSTDTQYF.

The chain combines TRBV20-1 with TRBJ2-6, with D perhaps TRBD1 (5 bases). Between the trimmed V and J ends, which lost 0 bases and 12 bases, there was a span of 15 bases. Germline values: CDR1 DFQATT, CDR2 SNEGSKA (reference sequence). The CDR3 spans 14 residues. The CDR3 protein is CSARDRVGLRVLTF. CDR3 nucleotides: TGCAGTGCTAGAGACAGGGTAGGGCTTCGCGTCCTGACTTTC.

The rearrangement links TRBV29-1 to TRBJ2-7; TRBD1 might be the D (6 bases). Per germline, CDR1 SQVTM and CDR2 ANQGSEA. This CDR3 contains 13 residues. Trimming removed 3 bases from V and 2 bases from J, with 11 bases in between. CDR3 sequence reads: CSVDLTGTYEQYF. The CDR3 DNA follows: TGCAGCGTTGACTTGACAGGTACCTACGAGCAGTACTTC.

A few counts support this clonotype. V and J are TRBV5-1 and TRBJ2-7, with 9 bases identical to TRBD1. The CDR3 contains 14 residues. The ends lost 3 bases at V and 3 bases at J; junction bases unmatched: 4. CDR1 and CDR2 from the germline V gene are SGHRS and YFSETQ. This CDR3 is CASSYTGGLYEQYF. CDR3 DNA sequence: TGCGCCAGCAGCTACACAGGGGGCCTCTACGAGCAGTACTTC.

The rearrangement joins TRBV2 to TRBJ2-1; D not resolved. Trimming cost V 6 bases and J 7 bases, with 16 bases left between them. This CDR3 region has 14 residues. Germline CDR1 reads SNHLY; CDR2 reads FYNNEI. DNA of the CDR3: TGTGCCAGCAGCCGATACTCGGTGGTAAATGAGCAGTTCTTC. Protein sequence: CASSRYSVVNEQFF.

V usage is TRBV30 and J usage is TRBJ1-5; D might be TRBD1 (5 bases). V dropped 1 base and J dropped 5 bases, with 9 bases sitting between them. This CDR3 has 13 amino acids. Germline lookup yields CDR1 GTSNPN and CDR2 SVGIG (reference sequence). CDR3 DNA: TGTGCCTGGAGTGGACAGCTACATCAGCCCCAGCATTTT. It codes for CAWSGQLHQPQHF. The complete variable domain, with remaining parts taken from reference TRBV30 and TRBJ1-5, reads SQTIHQWPATLVQPVGSPLSLECTVEGTSNPNLYWYRQAAGRGLQLLFYSVGIGQISSEVPQNLSASRPQDRQFILSSKKLLLSDSGFYLCAWSGQLHQPQHFGDGTRLSIL.

The table lists this clonotype with a count of one. This CDR3 reads CSAEPGPGLAFF. The CDR3 DNA follows: TGCAGCGCCGAGCCAGGGCCCGGCCTGGCTTTCTTT. The rearrangement links TRBV29-1 to TRBJ1-1; a weak D match, TRBD1 (5 bases). Trimming pared 7 bases from V and 11 bases from J, leaving 20 bases between. Germline-derived CDR1 and CDR2 are SQVTM and ANQGSEA. The CDR3 totals 12 residues.

V gene TRBV9 combines with J gene TRBJ2-7, with 9 nucleotides matching TRBD1. CDR3 length equals 17 residues. J lost 6 bases, V lost 0 bases, and 13 bases had no gene match. In germline, CDR1 is SGDLS, CDR2 YYNGEE. The CDR3 nucleotides read TGTGCCAGCAGCGTAGTGCCTCAAGGGACAGGGCTTTCCGAGCAGTACTTC. Amino acid sequence: CASSVVPQGTGLSEQYF.

This clonotype has just one count. CDR3 DNA sequence: TGTGCCAGCAGCCCTAGGGCAGGAGGGTTCGAGCAGTTCTTC. Translating gives CASSPRAGGFEQFF. J is TRBJ2-1 and V is TRBV9; weak D call: TRBD2 (6 bases). Trimming left V 4 bases short and J 10 bases short, with 18 bases between. Germline lookup yields CDR1 SGDLS and CDR2 YYNGEE. The CDR3 spans 14 residues. The full variable domain, completed using reference TRBV9 and TRBJ2-1, is DSGVTQTPKHLITATGQRVTLRCSPRSGDLSVYWYQQSLDQGLQFLIQYYNGEERAKGNILERFSAQQFPDLHSELNLSSLELGDSALYFCASSPRAGGFEQFFGPGTRLTVL.

This clonotype was counted between two and nine times. The V gene is TRBV14, the J gene TRBJ2-7; D is undetermined. The CDR3 consists of 12 residues. V was clipped by 4 bases and J by 3 bases, with 7 bases between them. Germline V gene data show CDR1 as SGHDN and CDR2 as FVKESK. The CDR3 loop is CASSRGGYEQYF. In DNA form, the CDR3 reads TGTGCCAGCAGCCGAGGCGGCTACGAGCAGTACTTC.

V and J are TRBV30 and TRBJ2-7; D is uncertain. The germline V gene encodes CDR1 GTSNPN and CDR2 SVGIG (reference sequence). The V end was cut by 3 bases, the J end by 7 bases, with 22 bases between. CDR3 length: 15 amino acids. The CDR3 DNA reads TGTGCCTGGAGGGGAACCGGGCTACGATTGGGTGAGCAGTACTTC. Encoded protein: CAWRGTGLRLGEQYF.

This chain connects TRBV6-4 to TRBJ2-7; 10 bases align to TRBD1. V was clipped by 9 bases and J by 4 bases; unmatched bases: 9. CDR1 and CDR2 from the germline V gene are MRHNA and SNTAGT. This CDR3 has 14 residues. The CDR3 is CARRPGTGVYEQYF. The DNA of the CDR3 is TGTGCCAGAAGGCCGGGGACAGGGGTTTACGAGCAGTACTTC.

This clonotype occurred once. This chain connects TRBV12-3 or TRBV12-4 to TRBJ2-7; 12 nucleotides align to TRBD2. The CDR3 is 14 residues long. Trimming removed 7 bases from V and 2 bases from J; junction bases left unmatched: 3. CDR3 amino acids: CASTGLAGTYEQYF. CDR3 DNA sequence: TGTGCCAGCACCGGACTAGCGGGGACCTACGAGCAGTACTTC.

CDR3 amino acids: CSAPGHTYEQYF. The CDR3 nucleotides are TGCAGTGCCCCGGGACATACCTACGAGCAGTACTTC. This rearrangement joins TRBV20-1 to TRBJ2-7; D possibly corresponds to TRBD1 (6 bases). Germline CDR1 and CDR2: DFQATT and SNEGSKA (reference sequence). The CDR3 consists of 12 residues. V was shortened by 6 bases and J by 2 bases, with 11 bases between the two germline ends.

J is TRBJ2-2 and V is TRBV5-4; no definite D call. The CDR3 is made up of 14 amino acids. Trimming removed 0 bases from V and 6 bases from J, with 9 bases in between. Germline V gene lookup returns CDR1 SGHNT and CDR2 YYREEE (reference sequence). The DNA for the CDR3 is TGTGCCAGCAGCTTGGAGGGAAGTGCCGGGGAGCTGTTTTTT. This gives the protein CASSLEGSAGELFF.

The gene calls are TRBV18 and TRBJ2-1; 7 bases agree with TRBD1. The germline CDR1 and CDR2 sequences are KGHSH and LQKENI. V was pared by 3 bases and J by 4 bases, with 6 bases of the junction left unmatched. There are 15 residues in the CDR3. Here the CDR3 reads CASSPPTGLYNEQFF. The CDR3 DNA reads TGTGCCAGCTCACCCCCGACAGGGCTTTACAATGAGCAGTTCTTC. Full variable domain (rest looked up from reference TRBV18 and TRBJ2-1): NAGVMQNPRHLVRRRGQEARLRCSPMKGHSHVYWYRQLPEEGLKFMVYLQKENIIDESGMPKERFSAEFPKEGPSILRIQQVVRGDSAAYFCASSPPTGLYNEQFFGPGTRLTVL.

The rearrangement uses TRBV28 and TRBJ2-7, with D hard to call. The CDR3 consists of 14 residues. The germline V and J ends were trimmed by 3 bases and 0 bases, with 9 bases remaining between them. Germline V CDR1 and CDR2: MDHEN, SYDVKM. The CDR3 coding sequence is TGTGCCAGCAGTTTGGTCCAAGACTCCTACGAGCAGTACTTC. Protein: CASSLVQDSYEQYF.

This clonotype was detected once. The genes are TRBV29-1 and TRBJ1-2; D may be TRBD1 (6 bases). Germline loops: CDR1 SQVTM, CDR2 ANQGSEA. With 4 bases removed from V and 8 bases from J, the gap between germline ends came to 20 bases. The CDR3 has 14 residues. CDR3 nucleotides: TGCAGCGTTGGCGAAACCGGGACATTAAACGGCTACACCTTC. It codes for CSVGETGTLNGYTF.

The gene calls are TRBV28 and TRBJ2-2; possible D gene TRBD1, 6 bases. The CDR3 has 13 residues. Germline V CDR1 and CDR2: MDHEN, SYDVKM. Trimming stripped 9 bases from V and 1 base from J, with 9 bases between. The CDR3 sequence is CASLTGNTGELFF. The CDR3 bases are TGTGCCAGTTTGACAGGGAACACCGGGGAGCTGTTTTTT.

V is TRBV28 and J is TRBJ2-7; a possible D gene is TRBD2 (5 bases). The CDR3 sequence is 13 residues long. Germline-derived CDR1 and CDR2 are MDHEN and SYDVKM. Trimming took 6 bases from V and 3 from J, leaving 12 bases between them. The CDR3 is CASRRPGIYEQYF. The CDR3, as DNA: TGTGCCAGCAGGAGGCCCGGGATCTACGAGCAGTACTTC.

The chain combines TRBV20-1 with TRBJ2-7; weak D call: TRBD1 (7 bases). The germline CDR1 and CDR2 sequences are DFQATT and SNEGSKA (reference sequence). Trimming took 3 bases from V and 6 from J, leaving 9 bases between them. The CDR3 sequence is 11 residues long. The CDR3 here is CSASQGGEQYF. In DNA, the CDR3 is TGCAGTGCTAGTCAGGGGGGCGAGCAGTACTTC.

This chain uses TRBV19 with TRBJ1-5, with a tentative D call TRBD1 (5 bases). This CDR3 contains 16 residues. Germline CDR1 and CDR2: LNHDA and SQIVND (reference sequence). Between the trimmed V and J ends, which lost 4 bases and 3 bases, there was a span of 16 bases. The CDR3 coding sequence is TGTGCCAGTAGTACTTACAGTGGGGCCTCCAATCAGCCCCAGCATTTT. Translation gives CASSTYSGASNQPQHF.

The rearrangement joins TRBV29-1 to TRBJ1-1, with a weak D call TRBD1 (5 bases). Per the germline V gene, CDR1 is SQVTM and CDR2 is ANQGSEA. This CDR3 spans 15 amino acids. Between the trimmed V and J ends, which lost 3 bases and 4 bases, there was a span of 18 bases. This chain's CDR3 is CSVEWWGGGSTEAFF. In DNA, the CDR3 is TGCAGCGTTGAGTGGTGGGGCGGGGGAAGCACTGAAGCTTTCTTT.

The chain is built from TRBV4-1 and TRBJ2-1, with a possible D match to TRBD1 (6 bases). This CDR3 contains 13 residues. The V gene lost 4 bases and the J gene lost 7 bases, with 11 bases spanning the gap. CDR1 and CDR2 from the germline V gene are MGHRA and YSYEKL. Here the CDR3 reads CASSLQGWNEQFF. In DNA, the CDR3 is TGCGCCAGCAGCCTCCAGGGGTGGAATGAGCAGTTCTTC.

This sequence joins TRBV5-6 and TRBJ2-3; D is unresolved. This CDR3 region has 15 residues. V was clipped by 3 bases and J by 2 bases, with 13 bases between them. From germline, CDR1 is SGHDT and CDR2 YYEEEE. CDR3 coding DNA: TGTGCCAGCAGCTATGACGACACAAACACAGATACGCAGTATTTT. Protein sequence: CASSYDDTNTDTQYF. Based on the CDR3 plus reference TRBV5-6 and TRBJ2-3, the full variable domain is DAGVTQSPTHLIKTRGQQVTLRCSPKSGHDTVSWYQQALGQGPQFIFQYYEEEERQRGNFPDRFSGHQFPNYSSELNVNALLLGDSALYLCASSYDDTNTDTQYFGPGTRLTVL.

The genes are TRBV20-1 and TRBJ1-2, with 8 bases aligning to TRBD1. The CDR3 has 14 residues. The germline CDR1 and CDR2 sequences are DFQATT and SNEGSKA (reference sequence). V was pared by 3 bases and J by 7 bases, with 10 bases of the junction left unmatched. CDR3 region: CSARARQGTFGYTF. Written as DNA, the CDR3 is TGCAGTGCTAGGGCAAGACAGGGGACCTTTGGCTACACCTTC.